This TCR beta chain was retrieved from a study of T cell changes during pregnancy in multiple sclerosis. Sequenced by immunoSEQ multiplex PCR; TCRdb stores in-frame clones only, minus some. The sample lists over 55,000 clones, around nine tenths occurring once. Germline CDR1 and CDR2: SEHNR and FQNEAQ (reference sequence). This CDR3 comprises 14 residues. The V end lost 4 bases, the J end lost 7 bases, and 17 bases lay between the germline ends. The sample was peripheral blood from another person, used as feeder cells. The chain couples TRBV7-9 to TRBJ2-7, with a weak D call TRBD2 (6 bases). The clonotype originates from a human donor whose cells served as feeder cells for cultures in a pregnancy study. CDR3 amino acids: CASSSWRAGNEQYF. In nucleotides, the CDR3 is TGTGCCAGCAGCTCCTGGCGGGCGGGAAATGAGCAGTACTTC. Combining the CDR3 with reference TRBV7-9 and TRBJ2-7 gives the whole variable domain DTGVSQNPRHKITKRGQNVTFRCDPISEHNRLYWYRQTLGQGPEFLTYFQNEAQLEKSRLLSDRFSAERPKGSFSTLEIQRTEQGDSAMYLCASSSWRAGNEQYFGPGTRLTVT.